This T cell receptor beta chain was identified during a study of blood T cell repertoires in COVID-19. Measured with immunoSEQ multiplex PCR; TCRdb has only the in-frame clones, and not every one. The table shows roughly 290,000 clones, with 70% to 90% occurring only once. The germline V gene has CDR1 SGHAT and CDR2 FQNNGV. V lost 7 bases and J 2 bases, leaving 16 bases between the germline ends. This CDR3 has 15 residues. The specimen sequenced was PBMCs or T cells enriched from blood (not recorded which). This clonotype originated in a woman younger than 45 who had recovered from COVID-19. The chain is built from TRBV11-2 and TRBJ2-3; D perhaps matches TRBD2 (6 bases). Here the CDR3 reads CASNRDSSFTDTQYF. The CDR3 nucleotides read TGTGCCAGCAACCGGGACTCGTCTTTCACAGATACGCAGTATTTT.